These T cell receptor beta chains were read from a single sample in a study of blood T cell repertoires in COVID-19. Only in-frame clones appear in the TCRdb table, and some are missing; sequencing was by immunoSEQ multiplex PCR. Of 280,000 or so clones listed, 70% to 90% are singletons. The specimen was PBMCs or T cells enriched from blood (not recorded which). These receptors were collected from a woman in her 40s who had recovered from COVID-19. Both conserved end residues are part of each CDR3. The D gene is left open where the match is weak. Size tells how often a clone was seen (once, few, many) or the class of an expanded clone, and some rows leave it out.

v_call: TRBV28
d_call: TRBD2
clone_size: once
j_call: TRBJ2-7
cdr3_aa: CASSLFSSGNYEQYF
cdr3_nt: TGTGCCAGCAGTTTATTCTCTAGCGGGAACTACGAGCAGTACTTC

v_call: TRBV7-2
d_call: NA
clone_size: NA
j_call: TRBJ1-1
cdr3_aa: CASSFGGGTEAFF
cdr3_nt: TGTGCCAGCAGCTTCGGGGGGGGCACTGAAGCTTTCTTT

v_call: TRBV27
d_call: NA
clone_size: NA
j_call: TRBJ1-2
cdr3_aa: CASRQHGRADGYTF
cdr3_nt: TGTGCCAGCCGTCAGCACGGCAGGGCGGATGGCTACACCTTC

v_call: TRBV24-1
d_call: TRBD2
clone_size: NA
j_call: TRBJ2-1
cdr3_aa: CATSDLSGKGGDEQFF
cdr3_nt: TGTGCCACCAGTGACCTTAGCGGGAAAGGCGGCGATGAGCAGTTCTTC

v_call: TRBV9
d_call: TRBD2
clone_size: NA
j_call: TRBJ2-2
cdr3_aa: CASSNPTSTPRTGELFF
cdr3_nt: TGTGCCAGCAGCAACCCGACTAGCACCCCGAGGACCGGGGAGCTGTTTTTT

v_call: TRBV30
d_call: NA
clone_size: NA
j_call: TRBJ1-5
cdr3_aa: CAWSSQGDQPQHF
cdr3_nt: TGTGCCTGGAGTAGTCAGGGCGATCAGCCCCAGCATTTT

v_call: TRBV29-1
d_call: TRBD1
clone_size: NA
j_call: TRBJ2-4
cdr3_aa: CSVPGQGGQNIQYF
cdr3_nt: TGCAGCGTTCCCGGGCAAGGGGGCCAAAACATTCAGTACTTC

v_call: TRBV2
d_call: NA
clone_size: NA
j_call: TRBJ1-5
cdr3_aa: CASSEFGSSNQPQHF
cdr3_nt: TGTGCCAGCAGTGAATTTGGGAGTAGCAATCAGCCCCAGCATTTT

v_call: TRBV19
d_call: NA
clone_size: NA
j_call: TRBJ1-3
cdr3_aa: CASSIYPPADGNTIYF
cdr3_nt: TGTGCCAGTAGTATATACCCACCTGCGGATGGAAACACCATATATTTT

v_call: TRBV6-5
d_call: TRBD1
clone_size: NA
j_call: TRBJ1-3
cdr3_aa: CASSAGTGFGTIYF
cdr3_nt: TGTGCCAGCAGCGCCGGGACAGGGTTCGGGACCATATATTTT

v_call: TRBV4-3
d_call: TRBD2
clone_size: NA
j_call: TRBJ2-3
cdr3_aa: CASSQAGLAGGDTQYF
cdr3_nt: TGCGCCAGCAGCCAAGCTGGACTAGCGGGAGGAGATACGCAGTATTTT

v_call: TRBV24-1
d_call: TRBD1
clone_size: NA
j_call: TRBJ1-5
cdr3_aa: CATSDADRGINQPQHF
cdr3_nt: TGTGCCACCAGTGATGCGGACAGGGGTATCAATCAGCCCCAGCATTTT

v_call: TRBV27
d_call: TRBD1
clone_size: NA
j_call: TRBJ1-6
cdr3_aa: CASTGQYNSPLHF
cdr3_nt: TGTGCCAGCACGGGACAGTATAATTCACCCCTCCACTTT

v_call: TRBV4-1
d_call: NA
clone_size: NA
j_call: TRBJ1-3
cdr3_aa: CASSQRIDSAGNTIYF
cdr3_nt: TGCGCCAGCAGCCAACGAATAGACAGTGCTGGAAACACCATATATTTT

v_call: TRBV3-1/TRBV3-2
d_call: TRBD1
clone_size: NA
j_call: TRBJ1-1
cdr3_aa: CASSHKQGARTEAFF
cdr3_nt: TGTGCCAGCAGCCATAAACAGGGGGCGCGGACTGAAGCTTTCTTT

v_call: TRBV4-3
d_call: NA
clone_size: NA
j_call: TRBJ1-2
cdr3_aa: CASSQEGRARGYTF
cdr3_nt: TGCGCCAGCAGCCAAGAAGGCAGGGCTCGCGGCTACACCTTC

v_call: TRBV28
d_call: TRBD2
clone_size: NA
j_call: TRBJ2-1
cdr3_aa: CASSHTGLAGGNEQFF
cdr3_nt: TGTGCCAGCAGCCATACCGGACTAGCGGGAGGGAATGAGCAGTTCTTC